The 10 T cell receptor beta chains below were found in one sample sequenced in a study of beta chain features in type 1 diabetes (dated by TCRdb to the late 2010s). Library method: the immunoSEQ multiplex PCR assay. The entire isolated RNA was reverse transcribed using the High Capacity cDNA Reverse Transcription Kit, and thus expressed TCRB transcripts were sequenced. TCRdb obtained this table from immuneACCESS and retained in-frame rearrangements with V and J assigned. These tables miss some clones; where compared with another copy, unresolved V genes account for less than half of the shortfall, and the remainder is unexplained. Present in this sample are roughly 400,000 clones, less than 15% of which were seen just once. Of the sample, roughly 0.017% is held by the ten largest clones. Source material: naive CD4+ T cells from blood. The meaning of the sample's cell subset or site label: true naive CD4+ T cells. The receptor source for this set is a young woman in good health.

This clone showed up just a few times. V is TRBV18 and J is TRBJ2-1; 11 nucleotides line up with TRBD2. CDR3 size: 18 residues. In germline, CDR1 is KGHSH, CDR2 LQKENI. The V and J ends lost 0 bases and 10 bases, in that order; junction bases with no gene match: 14. The CDR3 DNA sequence: TGTGCCAGCTCACCACCGATTGGTAGCGGGAGGGCGGTGGAGGAGCAGTTCTTC. As protein: CASSPPIGSGRAVEEQFF.

V gene TRBV5-1 combines with J gene TRBJ2-3, with D unresolved. V gave up 4 bases and J gave up 4 bases, with 13 bases separating them. The CDR3 is 14 amino acids. Germline loops: CDR1 SGHRS, CDR2 YFSETQ. Here the CDR3 reads CASSPQTGADTQYF. The CDR3 DNA is TGCGCCAGCAGCCCCCAGACTGGTGCAGATACGCAGTATTTT.

This clone was detected only a few times. This sequence joins TRBV30 and TRBJ1-1; no clear D gene. Between the trimmed V and J ends, which lost 2 bases and 1 base, there was a span of 8 bases. Looked up from germline, CDR1 is GTSNPN and CDR2 is SVGIG (reference sequence). The CDR3 spans 13 residues. The DNA for the CDR3 is TGTGCCTGGAGTTTTGCGAGGAACACTGAAGCTTTCTTT. Its protein product is CAWSFARNTEAFF. The entire variable domain, with the rest obtained from reference TRBV30 and TRBJ1-1, is as follows: SQTIHQWPATLVQPVGSPLSLECTVEGTSNPNLYWYRQAAGRGLQLLFYSVGIGQISSEVPQNLSASRPQDRQFILSSKKLLLSDSGFYLCAWSFARNTEAFFGQGTRLTVV.

This clone was counted once. The chain combines TRBV5-4 with TRBJ2-1; 9 bases fit TRBD2. This CDR3 is built from 15 residues. With V trimmed by 4 bases and J by 7 bases, 9 bases remained unmatched. Germline assignment: CDR1 SGHNT and CDR2 YYREEE (reference sequence). CDR3 amino acids: CASSPAGGLRNEQFF. The CDR3 DNA reads TGTGCCAGCAGCCCGGCGGGGGGGTTGAGGAATGAGCAGTTCTTC.

V and J are TRBV30 and TRBJ1-4; D not certain. The CDR3 has 13 amino acids. Germline CDR1 is GTSNPN and CDR2 is SVGIG (reference sequence). V lost 4 bases and J lost 4, with 10 bases in between. CDR3 in amino acids: CAWTPRYNEKLFF. In DNA, the CDR3 is TGTGCCTGGACACCTCGGTATAATGAAAAACTGTTTTTT.

V usage is TRBV25-1 and J usage is TRBJ2-1, with 12 nucleotides matching TRBD1. The germline CDR1 and CDR2 sequences are MGHDK and SYGVNS. V was clipped by 5 bases and J by 7 bases; unmatched bases: 6. This CDR3 has 15 residues. CDR3 sequence (DNA): TGTGCCAGCAGTTCCGGGACAGGGGGCCGGAATGAGCAGTTCTTC. Amino acid sequence: CASSSGTGGRNEQFF.

The genes are TRBV7-9 and TRBJ2-4; D possibly corresponds to TRBD1 (6 bases). The length of the CDR3 is 17 residues. Germline CDR1 SEHNR, CDR2 FQNEAQ (reference sequence). V was pared by 5 bases and J by 5 bases, with 22 bases between. CDR3 sequence reads: CASSPYQGKGGENIQYF. The CDR3 nucleotides are TGTGCCAGCAGCCCCTACCAGGGGAAGGGTGGGGAAAACATTCAGTACTTC.

This clone was counted only a few times. J is TRBJ1-1 and V is TRBV10-3, with D unresolved. The CDR3 extends over 11 amino acids. Per germline, CDR1 ENHRY and CDR2 SYGVKD. V lost 7 bases and J lost 4, with 7 bases in between. The CDR3: CAIKGGTEAFF. The CDR3 DNA reads TGTGCCATCAAAGGCGGCACTGAAGCTTTCTTT.

The chain uses TRBV6-5 and TRBJ2-4; a weak D match, TRBD2 (5 bases). The CDR3 is 14 residues long. CDR1 is MNHEY and CDR2 is SVGAGI in the germline V gene. Trimming shortened V by 10 bases and J by 0 bases, and 13 bases separated the two germline ends. Here the CDR3 reads CAIGPGLAKNIQYF. The CDR3, as DNA: TGTGCCATCGGCCCTGGACTAGCCAAAAACATTCAGTACTTC.

The CDR3 DNA sequence: TGTGCCTGGAGTGTATACGGGAGCAATCAGCCCCAGCATTTT. Translated, it gives CAWSVYGSNQPQHF. The chain joins TRBV30 to TRBJ1-5; D is unclear. This CDR3 contains 14 residues. Germline V gives CDR1 GTSNPN, CDR2 SVGIG (reference sequence). V lost 0 bases and J lost 1, with 7 bases in between.